This entry is about one T cell receptor beta chain. This clone was seen at least ten times. The specificity of this receptor is unknown. The read stops 3 residues short of the end of the CDR3; the missing end is completed from the germline J gene. CDR1 is given as LNHDA and CDR2 as SQIVND, both from the germline V gene (reference sequence). The V end gives up 5 bases and the J end 2 bases, leaving 7 bases in the junction not matched to a gene. The CDR3 runs 15 amino acids, cysteine and phenylalanine included. Shown are 36 bases from within the CDR3, in frame from base 1. This entry belongs to a study of T cell clonality in common variable immunodeficiency (dated by TCRdb to the mid-2010s). What the study reported, not specific to this receptor: Despite equal DNA input, controls averaged approximately 88,000 unique sequences per sample versus about 30,000 in CVID samples. Healthy controls shared more TCRbeta clones with each other than CVID subjects shared among themselves (p < 0.0001). The authors noted that sequencing repertoires of T cell subpopulations would be needed to clarify what caused the increased clonality in CVID. Compared with healthy controls, CVID subjects showed increased TCRbeta clonality (t-test p = 0.018), a feature most characteristic of about a third of subjects. Fewer deletions and N-nucleotide insertions were reportedly observed in CVID TCRbeta sequences, and highly modified clones with 13 or more V deletions were reportedly absent from CVID TCRbeta sequences. Patient heterogeneity within the CVID cohort put limits on correlating repertoire features with clinical complications.

Most CVID patients and most healthy controls were of Caucasian heritage. From each donor, roughly 5 to 8.5 ml of heparinized peripheral whole blood was collected. Genomic DNA from adults with common variable immune deficiency (CVID) and from healthy adult controls was used to sequence TCRbeta CDR3 repertoires. The control group comprised around 22 healthy adult volunteers, about twelve female and about ten male, aged roughly 23 to 66 years with a mean age of 34. Diluted blood was subjected to density centrifugation over Hypaque 1077 or Ficoll-Paque for isolation of peripheral blood mononuclear cells. Genomic DNA was obtained from unsorted mononuclear cells using either Qiagen column purification or a centrifugation-based method. For sequencing input, CVID and control samples contributed equivalent amounts of genomic DNA. For every sample, a 60 bp segment covering the rearranged TCRbeta CDR3 region was amplified and then sequenced. The immunoSEQ assay, a bias-corrected multiplex PCR combined with high-throughput sequencing, was used for TCRbeta amplification. As for the original processing: Every unique nucleotide sequence counted as a clone and was annotated with V, D and J genes, copy number and frequency. Sequences were labeled productive if in frame, and non-productive if out of frame or containing stop codons. As previously described, clonality was computed from Shannon's entropy. The predicted amino acid sequences of productive clones were used to derive the mean CDR3 Kyte-Doolittle hydropathy. Scaled V gene usage was hierarchically clustered using Manhattan distance and complete linkage with the R hclust function. Sharing of clones by CDR3 amino acid sequence was evaluated through resampling of 12 repertoires per group over 100 rounds. The repertoires were screened for roughly 70 published EBV-specific TCRbeta sequences and a few hundred published CMV-specific TCRbeta sequences. Two CVID samples yielding fewer than 10,000 sequences were excluded from analysis, leaving approximately 46 CVID repertoires. The immuneACCESS repertoire file appears here via TCRdb, limited to in-frame rearrangements. These files lack a portion of the clones; in checked studies, under half of the deficit traces to unresolved V genes, and the cause of the others is not known. V and J calls and clone size are copied from that table; D and trimming were computed from the DNA. The sample has approximately 51,000 clones on record, with no singletons. Together, the top ten hold approximately 5.9% of the sample.

Material: peripheral blood mononuclear cells. This receptor was obtained from a person aged 18-70 years in good health. The chain was built from TRBV19 and TRBJ2-3, and 7 junction bases match TRBD1. The sequenced part of the CDR3 DNA is TGTGCCAGTAGTGACCGGGACAGACTCACAGATACG. Its protein reads: CASSDRDRLTDT. In full, the CDR3 reads CASSDRDRLTDTQYF.